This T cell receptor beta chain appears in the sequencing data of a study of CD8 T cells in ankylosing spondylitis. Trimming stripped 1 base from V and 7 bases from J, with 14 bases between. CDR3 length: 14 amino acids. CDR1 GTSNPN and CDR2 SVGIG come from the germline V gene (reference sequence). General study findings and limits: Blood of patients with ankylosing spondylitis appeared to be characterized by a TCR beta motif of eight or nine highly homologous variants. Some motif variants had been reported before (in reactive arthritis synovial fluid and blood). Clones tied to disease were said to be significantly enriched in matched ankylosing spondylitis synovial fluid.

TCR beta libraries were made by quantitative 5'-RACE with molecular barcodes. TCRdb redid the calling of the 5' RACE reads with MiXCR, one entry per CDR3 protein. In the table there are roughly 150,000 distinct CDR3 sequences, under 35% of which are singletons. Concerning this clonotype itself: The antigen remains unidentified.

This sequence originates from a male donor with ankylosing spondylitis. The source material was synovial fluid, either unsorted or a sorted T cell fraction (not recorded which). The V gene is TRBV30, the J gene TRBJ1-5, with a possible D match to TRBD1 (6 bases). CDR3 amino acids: CAWSGVRGGQPQHF. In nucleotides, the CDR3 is TGTGCCTGGAGTGGGGTCAGGGGTGGACAGCCCCAGCATTTT.